The 4 T cell receptor beta chains below all came from one sample that was sequenced in a study of T cell repertoires in cytomegalovirus infection. No cognate antigen is known for these TCRs. One entry per CDR3 protein, called by TCRdb with MiXCR from the reads. Of hundreds of thousands of distinct CDR3 sequences in the sample, about 39% are singletons; the top ten hold around 45%. The sequences come from cultured PBMCs, collected from culture after CMV antigen stimulation. These receptors were collected from a human donor in good health (CMV status not recorded). Some clones in this sample may be carry-over from other donors' samples.

This clonotype was seen a few times. The rearrangement links TRBV7-2 to TRBJ2-7, with D perhaps matching TRBD2 (5 bases). V lost 1 base and J 5 bases, leaving 21 bases between the germline ends. The CDR3 is made up of 17 amino acids. CDR1 SGHTA and CDR2 FQGNSA come from the germline V gene. CDR3 in amino acids: CASSLVLSAASGDEQYF. The CDR3 coding sequence is TGTGCCAGCAGCTTAGTTCTTTCGGCGGCGTCCGGGGACGAGCAGTACTTC.

This chain uses TRBV4-1 with TRBJ2-7; D not resolved. Germline lookup yields CDR1 MGHRA and CDR2 YSYEKL. CDR3 length: 15 residues. The V end lost 0 bases, the J end lost 3 bases, and 12 bases lay between the germline ends. CDR3 in amino acids: CASSQDSQTDYEQYF. The DNA for the CDR3 is TGCGCCAGCAGCCAAGATTCACAGACCGACTACGAGCAGTACTTC.

This clonotype showed up just a few times. This chain uses TRBV7-2 with TRBJ2-7; D might be TRBD1 (6 bases). Trimming left V 1 base short and J 5 bases short, with 9 bases between. From germline, CDR1 is SGHTA and CDR2 FQGNSA. CDR3 length: 13 residues. CDR3 in DNA: TGTGCCAGCAGCTTAGGGACAGACCACGAGCAGTACTTC. It is translated as CASSLGTDHEQYF.

This clonotype was found a few times. V and J are TRBV7-2 and TRBJ2-1, with D perhaps TRBD1 (5 bases). The ends were cut back, 2 bases at V and 7 bases at J, with 18 bases in the middle. The CDR3 covers 16 residues. CDR1 is SGHTA and CDR2 is FQGNSA in the germline V gene. CDR3 nucleotide sequence: TGTGCCAGCAGCTTATATCAGGGATTACAAGGGAATGAGCAGTTCTTC. Its protein is CASSLYQGLQGNEQFF.